A selection of T cell receptor beta chains follows, all from one sample in a study of T-cell reconstitution after alpha-beta-depleted transplantation in children. TCRdb ran MiXCR on the PCR reads and lists one entry per CDR3 protein. The table shows hundreds of thousands of distinct CDR3 sequences, with 15% to 20% occurring only once. The sequencing here drew on PBMCs from the stem cell graft donor, taken from the stem cell graft. These receptors came from a human donor who donated a stem cell graft to a child with acute myeloid leukemia. Each CDR3 is given with its conserved first and last residue. The D gene is left open where the match is weak. Some rows have no size entry. The others give once, few or many, or a class for an expanded clone.

few	17	-	TRBV20-1	TRBJ2-1	CSARDTPRLSSYNEQFF	TGCAGTGCTAGAGATACCCCACGGCTCAGCTCCTACAATGAGCAGTTCTTC
many	13	-	TRBV5-1	TRBJ1-2	CASSLAVNYGYTF	TGTGCCAGCAGTTTGGCGGTCAACTATGGCTACACCTTC
-	13	-	TRBV2	TRBJ2-7	CASNPNGGYEQYF	TGTGCCAGCAATCCCAATGGAGGCTACGAGCAGTACTTC
few	14	TRBD1	TRBV10-3	TRBJ2-1	CAISVGGDVNEQFF	TGTGCCATCAGTGTAGGGGGCGATGTCAATGAGCAGTTCTTC
many	15	TRBD1	TRBV6-1	TRBJ2-5	CASSPTTGGQETQYF	TGTGCCAGCAGCCCAACGACAGGGGGCCAAGAGACCCAGTACTTC
-	15	-	TRBV25-1	TRBJ1-2	CASSEYGGPARGYTF	TGTGCCAGCAGTGAATATGGGGGCCCTGCGCGGGGCTACACCTTC
-	13	-	TRBV27	TRBJ1-5	CASSWRGDQPQHF	TGTGCCAGCAGTTGGAGGGGTGATCAGCCCCAGCATTTT
many	13	-	TRBV5-1	TRBJ2-1	CASSRDIDDEQFF	TGCGCCAGCAGCCGGGACATTGATGATGAGCAGTTCTTC
few	16	TRBD1	TRBV15	TRBJ1-2	CATSRDLGQVNYGYTF	TGTGCCACCAGCAGAGACCTGGGACAGGTTAACTATGGCTACACCTTC
few	16	TRBD1	TRBV4-3	TRBJ2-3	CASSQETGGRADTQYF	TGCGCCAGCAGCCAAGAGACAGGGGGGCGCGCAGATACGCAGTATTTT
few	15	TRBD1	TRBV12-5	TRBJ1-1	CASGSGTARNTEAFF	TGTGCTAGTGGTTCCGGGACAGCGAGGAACACTGAAGCTTTCTTT
few	15	-	TRBV5-4	TRBJ1-1	CASSLSRGRRTEAFF	TGTGCCAGCAGCTTGTCTAGGGGGAGACGGACTGAAGCTTTCTTT
many	12	-	TRBV20-1	TRBJ2-3	CSAREGGDTQYF	TGCAGTGCCAGAGAGGGGGGGGATACGCAGTATTTT
few	14	-	TRBV12-3/TRBV12-4	TRBJ1-2	CASSQGRSLYGYTF	TGTGCCAGCAGCCAAGGACGGAGCCTCTATGGCTACACCTTC
-	12	-	TRBV5-3	TRBJ2-5	CARSLEEETQYF	TGTGCCAGAAGCTTGGAGGAGGAGACCCAGTACTTC
-	17	TRBD1	TRBV13	TRBJ1-2	CASSPIYTTGTNYGYTF	TGTGCCAGCAGCCCTATTTATACGACAGGGACTAACTATGGCTACACCTTC
-	15	-	TRBV7-2	TRBJ2-7	CASSLHSTTHYEQYF	TGTGCCAGCAGCTTACATTCGACAACCCACTACGAGCAGTACTTC
few	15	TRBD1	TRBV12-3/TRBV12-4	TRBJ2-3	CASSYQGAGRDTQYF	TGTGCCAGCAGTTACCAGGGGGCAGGGAGGGATACGCAGTATTTT
few	13	-	TRBV20-1	TRBJ2-3	CSARVTAGDTQYF	TGCAGTGCTAGAGTAACCGCAGGAGATACGCAGTATTTT
many	12	-	TRBV9	TRBJ2-7	CASLGRNYEQYF	TGTGCCAGCCTCGGTAGAAACTACGAGCAGTACTTC
many	15	TRBD2	TRBV12-3/TRBV12-4	TRBJ2-1	CASSLLAGGQGEQFF	TGTGCCAGCAGCTTACTAGCGGGGGGGCAAGGTGAGCAGTTCTTC
-	13	-	TRBV20-1	TRBJ1-2	CSTPRGSHYGYTF	TGCAGTACTCCCCGGGGGAGCCACTATGGCTACACCTTC
many	16	-	TRBV5-5	TRBJ1-6	CASSLRAAGYNSPLHF	TGTGCCAGCAGCTTGAGGGCTGCCGGCTATAATTCACCCCTCCACTTT
once	16	-	TRBV11-3	TRBJ2-1	CASSARSGLFYNEQFF	TGTGCCAGCAGCGCCCGATCAGGGCTCTTCTACAATGAGCAGTTCTTC
-	13	-	TRBV20-1	TRBJ2-7	CSAVPGSYYEQYF	TGCAGTGCCGTACCGGGAAGCTACTACGAGCAGTACTTC
many	12	-	TRBV21-1	TRBJ2-1	CASSPRNNEQFF	TGTGCCAGCAGCCCTCGGAATAATGAGCAGTTCTTC
-	16	TRBD2	TRBV7-6	TRBJ2-5	CASSLRLAGIQETQYF	TGTGCCAGCAGCCTTAGACTAGCGGGGATCCAAGAGACCCAGTACTTC
few	15	-	TRBV7-9	TRBJ2-1	CASSREARGYNEQFF	TGTGCCAGCAGCAGAGAGGCACGGGGGTACAATGAGCAGTTCTTC
-	19	TRBD1	TRBV3-1	TRBJ2-2	CASSQVSPSGTGVTGELFF	TGTGCCAGCAGCCAAGTTAGCCCCAGCGGGACAGGGGTGACCGGGGAGCTGTTTTTT
few	15	TRBD2	TRBV28	TRBJ2-5	CASSPQGLGGETQYF	TGTGCCAGCAGTCCCCAGGGACTAGGTGGGGAGACCCAGTACTTC
few	16	TRBD2	TRBV4-3	TRBJ2-3	CASSQDMAGGVNTQYF	TGCGCCAGCAGCCAAGATATGGCGGGAGGGGTAAATACGCAGTATTTT
few	16	-	TRBV7-8	TRBJ1-4	CASSLPGTAYNEKLFF	TGTGCCAGCAGCTTACCGGGGACGGCTTATAATGAAAAACTGTTTTTT
few	11	-	TRBV15	TRBJ2-7	CATSRPGSWYF	TGTGCCACCAGCAGACCGGGGTCGTGGTACTTC
many	11	-	TRBV10-3	TRBJ2-7	CAISTTGEQYF	TGTGCCATCTCCACCACGGGTGAGCAGTACTTC
many	13	-	TRBV25-1	TRBJ1-1	CASAGGGATEAFF	TGTGCCAGCGCCGGTGGGGGGGCTACTGAAGCTTTCTTT
few	15	-	TRBV20-1	TRBJ2-7	CSAERVGRPNYEQYF	TGCAGTGCTGAGCGGGTCGGTAGGCCAAACTACGAGCAGTACTTC
-	14	-	TRBV11-2	TRBJ2-5	CASSLARDFETQYF	TGTGCCAGCAGCTTAGCGCGGGACTTCGAGACCCAGTACTTC
-	17	TRBD2	TRBV28	TRBJ2-5	CASSYPGLAGNRETQYF	TGTGCCAGCAGTTATCCGGGACTAGCGGGGAATAGGGAGACCCAGTACTTC
many	14	-	TRBV29-1	TRBJ1-2	CSVVERAEFYGYTF	TGCAGCGTTGTAGAGCGGGCAGAATTCTATGGCTACACCTTC
few	17	TRBD2	TRBV20-1	TRBJ2-2	CSARASGGRSKTGELFF	TGCAGTGCTAGAGCTAGCGGGGGGCGGAGTAAAACCGGGGAGCTGTTTTTT
-	14	-	TRBV27	TRBJ2-5	CASSSNYIPETQYF	TGTGCCAGCAGTTCCAACTATATACCAGAGACCCAGTACTTC
few	15	-	TRBV7-2	TRBJ2-3	CASSSTGTGGDTQYF	TGTGCCAGCAGCTCGACCGGGACGGGTGGGGATACGCAGTATTTT
-	11	-	TRBV12-3/TRBV12-4	TRBJ1-4	CASSLGGGLFF	TGTGCCAGCTCCCTGGGGGGGGGCCTGTTTTTT
many	13	-	TRBV29-1	TRBJ1-1	CSVLIQRNTEAFF	TGCAGCGTACTCATCCAGAGAAACACTGAAGCTTTCTTT
-	15	-	TRBV5-1	TRBJ1-6	CASSLEGTSNSPLHF	TGCGCCAGCAGCTTGGAGGGAACTTCGAATTCACCCCTCCACTTT